The TCR beta chain described here comes from a study of T cell repertoires in cytomegalovirus infection. Study background: Indications came from public TCR beta signatures; they pointed to CMV infection and to a matching HLA type. Study-level findings and limits: HLA-C-restricted CMV clonotypes gave the most frequent clonotype in two of eight donors. Summed frequency of public TCR beta families distinguished CMV carriers with the relevant HLA.

TCRdb called the reads again in MiXCR, with one record for every CDR3 protein. The sample gives about 440,000 distinct CDR3 sequences, approximately 32% of which show up once; roughly an eighth is in the top ten. Germline V lookup: CDR1 MGHRA, CDR2 YSYEKL. The CDR3 covers 13 residues. V was trimmed by 3 bases and J by 0 bases, leaving 6 bases between them. In regard to this clonotype: The antigen remains undetermined.

The chain combines TRBV4-1 with TRBJ2-7; D gene unclear. Material for sequencing was PBMCs. This sequence originates from a human donor in good health (CMV status not recorded). Some clones in this sample may be carry-over from other donors' samples. The CDR3 coding sequence is TGCGCCAGCAGCCATCCCTACTCCTACGAGCAGTACTTC. This encodes CASSHPYSYEQYF.